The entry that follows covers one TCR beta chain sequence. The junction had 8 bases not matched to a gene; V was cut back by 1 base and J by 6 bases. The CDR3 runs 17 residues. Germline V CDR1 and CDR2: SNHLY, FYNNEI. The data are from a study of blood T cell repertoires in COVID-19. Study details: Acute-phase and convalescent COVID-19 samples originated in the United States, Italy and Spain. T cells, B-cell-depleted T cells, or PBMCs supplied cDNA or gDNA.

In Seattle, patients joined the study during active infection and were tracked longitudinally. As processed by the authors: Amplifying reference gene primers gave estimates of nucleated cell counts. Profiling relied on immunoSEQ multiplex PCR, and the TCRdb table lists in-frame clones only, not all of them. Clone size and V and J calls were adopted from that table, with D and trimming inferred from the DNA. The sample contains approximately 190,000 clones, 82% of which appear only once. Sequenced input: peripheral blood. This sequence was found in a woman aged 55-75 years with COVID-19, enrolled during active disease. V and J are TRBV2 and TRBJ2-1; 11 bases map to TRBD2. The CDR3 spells CASSEGTTSGGPNEQFF. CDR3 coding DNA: TGTGCCAGCAGTGAAGGTACAACTAGCGGGGGCCCCAATGAGCAGTTCTTC.